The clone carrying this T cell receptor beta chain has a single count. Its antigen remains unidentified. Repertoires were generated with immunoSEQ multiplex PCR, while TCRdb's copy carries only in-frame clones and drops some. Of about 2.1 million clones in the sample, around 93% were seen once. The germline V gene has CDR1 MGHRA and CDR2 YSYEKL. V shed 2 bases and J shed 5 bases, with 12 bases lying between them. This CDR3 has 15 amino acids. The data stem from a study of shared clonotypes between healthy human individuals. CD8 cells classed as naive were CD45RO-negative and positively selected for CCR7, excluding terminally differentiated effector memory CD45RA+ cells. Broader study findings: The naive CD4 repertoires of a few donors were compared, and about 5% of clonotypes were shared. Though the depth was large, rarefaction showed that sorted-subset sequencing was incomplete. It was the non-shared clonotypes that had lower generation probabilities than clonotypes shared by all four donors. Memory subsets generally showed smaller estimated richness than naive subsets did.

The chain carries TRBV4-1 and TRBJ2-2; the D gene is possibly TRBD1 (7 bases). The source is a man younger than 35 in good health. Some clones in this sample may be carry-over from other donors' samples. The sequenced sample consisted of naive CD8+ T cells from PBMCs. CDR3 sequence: CASSQWQGGTGELFF. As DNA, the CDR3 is TGCGCCAGCAGCCAATGGCAGGGGGGAACCGGGGAGCTGTTTTTT.